The 10 T cell receptor beta chains given below trace back to one sample, sequenced in a study of response to subunit inactivated influenza vaccine. TCRdb analysed the RT-PCR reads with MiXCR anew, one entry per CDR3 protein. The sample lists over 750,000 distinct CDR3 sequences, roughly 20% occurring once. This specimen consisted of PBMCs from blood, obtained more than 4 days after vaccination. Receptors originate from a man aged 45-60 years who received an inactivated influenza vaccine.

The rearrangement links TRBV29-1 to TRBJ2-1; TRBD1 agrees at 10 bases. The V and J ends lost 7 bases and 7 bases, in that order; junction bases with no gene match: 10. CDR3 length: 14 residues. Germline CDR1 reads SQVTM; CDR2 reads ANQGSEA. The CDR3 DNA sequence: TGCAGCGCCTCGGACAGGGGGGAGTATAATGAGCAGTTCTTC. It specifies CSASDRGEYNEQFF.

This clonotype was observed at least ten times. The chain recombines TRBV20-1 with TRBJ1-2; TRBD1 aligns across 7 bases. J was trimmed by 0 bases and V by 6 bases; bases with no gene match: 7. CDR3 length: 14 residues. The germline CDR1 and CDR2 sequences are DFQATT and SNEGSKA (reference sequence). CDR3: CSAKRDSANYGYTF. The DNA of the CDR3 is TGCAGTGCAAAGAGGGACAGCGCTAACTATGGCTACACCTTC.

The V and J genes are TRBV7-9 and TRBJ2-7, with TRBD1 identical over 9 bases. This CDR3 contains 15 residues. Germline assignment: CDR1 SEHNR and CDR2 FQNEAQ (reference sequence). V lost 4 bases and J lost 5; bases outside the gene matches: 9. The CDR3 DNA sequence: TGTGCCAGCAGCTCCGGGACAGGGTTAAGGCACGAGCAGTACTTC. Protein sequence: CASSSGTGLRHEQYF.

The chain links TRBV20-1 to TRBJ2-7; D is uncertain. The CDR3 has 13 residues. Trimming cost V 3 bases and J 2 bases, with 11 bases left between them. Germline CDR1 reads DFQATT; CDR2 reads SNEGSKA (reference sequence). CDR3 nucleotides: TGCAGTGCTAGTCTCCCAGGTACCTACGAGCAGTACTTC. It translates to CSASLPGTYEQYF.

The sample holds many counts of this clonotype. The chain couples TRBV12-3 or TRBV12-4 to TRBJ1-2; D unresolved. The CDR3 contains 13 residues. V was trimmed by 3 bases and J by 4 bases, leaving 9 bases between them. The CDR3 is CASSFREGYGYTF. Written as DNA, the CDR3 is TGTGCCAGCAGTTTTAGGGAGGGCTATGGCTACACCTTC.

The chain has TRBV7-6 and TRBJ2-1; no firm D call. Trimming cost V 1 base and J 6 bases, with 10 bases left between them. Germline V lookup: CDR1 SGHVS, CDR2 FNYEAQ. This CDR3 contains 14 residues. CDR3 sequence: CASSLDRDGNEQFF. DNA for the CDR3: TGTGCCAGCAGCTTAGATAGAGACGGCAATGAGCAGTTCTTC.

There are many counts of this clonotype. The V and J genes are TRBV5-1 and TRBJ1-1; D is possibly TRBD1 (6 bases). The ends were cut back, 5 bases at V and 10 bases at J, with 18 bases in the middle. In germline, CDR1 is SGHRS, CDR2 YFSETQ. The CDR3 has 13 amino acids. The CDR3 loop is CASSTPQDRTAFF. The CDR3 nucleotides are TGCGCCAGCAGTACGCCGCAAGACAGGACAGCTTTCTTT.

This clonotype was counted many times. The J gene is TRBJ2-7, the V gene TRBV7-2, with TRBD1 matching over 9 bases. V shed 4 bases, J shed 1 base, and the junction held 8 bases outside the gene matches. The CDR3 has 16 amino acids. Germline CDR1 and CDR2: SGHTA and FQGNSA. The CDR3 nucleotides read TGTGCCAGCAGCTCGAGGACAGGGGCGCCTTCCTACGAGCAGTACTTC. Translation gives CASSSRTGAPSYEQYF.

This clonotype showed up just a few times. V is TRBV20-1 and J is TRBJ1-4; tentative D call: TRBD1 (6 bases). The CDR3 spans 15 residues. V dropped 0 bases and J dropped 7 bases, with 15 bases sitting between them. Germline values: CDR1 DFQATT, CDR2 SNEGSKA (reference sequence). This CDR3 is CSARDLGGRVEKLFF. The CDR3 DNA is TGCAGTGCTAGAGATCTCGGGGGGCGGGTTGAAAAACTGTTTTTT.

As to this clonotype: Just one base apart from a much larger clone, this may be a read error. The J gene is TRBJ1-5, the V gene TRBV12-3 or TRBV12-4, with 11 bases aligning to TRBD1. The CDR3 has 16 residues. For the CDR3, the DNA is TGTGCCAGCAGGGCCGGGGACAGGGGGATCAATCGGCCCCAGCATTTT. This sequence encodes CASRAGDRGINRPQHF.